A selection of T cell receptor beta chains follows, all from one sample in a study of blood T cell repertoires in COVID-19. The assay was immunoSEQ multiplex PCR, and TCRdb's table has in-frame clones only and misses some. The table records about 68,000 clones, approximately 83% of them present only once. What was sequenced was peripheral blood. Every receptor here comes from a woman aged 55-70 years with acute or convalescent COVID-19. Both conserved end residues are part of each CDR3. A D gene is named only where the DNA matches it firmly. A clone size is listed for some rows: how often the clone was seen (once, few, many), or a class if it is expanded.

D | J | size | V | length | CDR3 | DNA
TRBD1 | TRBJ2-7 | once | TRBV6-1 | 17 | CASSELGQASNSYEQYF | TGTGCCAGCAGTGAGCTGGGACAGGCCAGTAACTCCTACGAGCAGTACTTC
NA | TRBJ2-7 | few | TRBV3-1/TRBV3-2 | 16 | CASSQIPPAGPYEQYF | TGTGCCAGCAGCCAAATACCCCCCGCGGGACCCTACGAGCAGTACTTC
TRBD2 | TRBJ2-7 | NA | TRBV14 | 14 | CASSSFLAAGGQYF | TGTGCCAGCAGCTCCTTCCTAGCGGCCGGCGGGCAGTACTTC
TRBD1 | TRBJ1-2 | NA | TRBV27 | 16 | CASTHLGTGGGYGYTF | TGTGCCAGCACGCACCTAGGGACAGGGGGCGGGTATGGCTACACCTTC
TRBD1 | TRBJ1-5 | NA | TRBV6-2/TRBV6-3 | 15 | CASSSRDRSNQPQHF | TGTGCCAGCAGTAGCCGGGACAGGAGCAATCAGCCCCAGCATTTT
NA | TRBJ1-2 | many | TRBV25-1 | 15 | CASRAAGALANGYTF | TGTGCCAGCAGGGCCGCAGGGGCGTTGGCGAATGGCTACACCTTC
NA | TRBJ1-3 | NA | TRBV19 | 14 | CATHTKHSGNTIYF | TGTGCCACCCATACAAAACACTCTGGAAACACCATATATTTT
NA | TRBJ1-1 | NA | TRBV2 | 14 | CASNRPGQNTEAFF | TGTGCCAGCAACAGACCGGGACAGAACACTGAAGCTTTCTTT
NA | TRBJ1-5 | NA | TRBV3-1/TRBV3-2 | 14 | CASSQEYSNQPQHF | TGTGCCAGCAGCCAGGAGTATAGCAATCAGCCCCAGCATTTT
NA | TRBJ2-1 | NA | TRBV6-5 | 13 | CASSYLGTHEQFF | TGTGCCAGCAGTTATCTAGGCACCCATGAGCAGTTCTTC
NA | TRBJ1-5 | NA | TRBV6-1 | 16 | CASSEGTRNGNQPQHF | TGTGCCAGCAGTGAAGGGACAAGGAACGGCAATCAGCCCCAGCATTTT
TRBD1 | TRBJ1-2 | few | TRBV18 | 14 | CASSPGTGGYGYTF | TGTGCCAGCTCACCCGGGACAGGGGGCTATGGCTACACCTTC
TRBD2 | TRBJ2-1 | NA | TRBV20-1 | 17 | CSASGDGTSGSYNEQFF | TGCAGTGCAAGTGGAGACGGGACTAGCGGCTCCTACAATGAGCAGTTCTTC
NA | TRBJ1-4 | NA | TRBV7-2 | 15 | CASRINRGTNEKLFF | TGTGCCAGCAGAATAAATCGGGGAACTAATGAAAAACTGTTTTTT
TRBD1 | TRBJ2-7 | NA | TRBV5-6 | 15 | CASSLESQGFYEQYF | TGTGCCAGCAGCTTGGAATCACAGGGGTTCTACGAGCAGTACTTC
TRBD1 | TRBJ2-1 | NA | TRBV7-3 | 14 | CASSLGTGARGQFF | TGTGCCAGCAGCCTAGGGACAGGGGCACGTGGGCAGTTCTTC
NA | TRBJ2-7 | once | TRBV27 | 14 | CASSPRLANYEQYF | TGTGCCAGCAGTCCCCGACTCGCGAACTACGAGCAGTACTTC
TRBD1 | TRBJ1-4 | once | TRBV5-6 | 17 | CASSRWWGTGRNEKLFF | TGTGCCAGCAGCCGCTGGTGGGGGACAGGGAGAAATGAAAAACTGTTTTTT
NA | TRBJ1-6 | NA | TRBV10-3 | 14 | CAISPSSYNSPLHF | TGTGCCATCAGTCCCAGCTCCTATAATTCACCCCTCCACTTT
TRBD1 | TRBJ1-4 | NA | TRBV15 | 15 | CATRDREGFNEKLFF | TGTGCCACACGGGACAGAGAGGGGTTTAATGAAAAACTGTTTTTT
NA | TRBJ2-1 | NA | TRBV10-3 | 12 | CAISENVNEQFF | TGTGCCATCAGTGAGAATGTAAATGAGCAGTTCTTC
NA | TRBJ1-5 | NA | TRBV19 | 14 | CASRPRGGYQPQHF | TGTGCCAGTAGACCAAGGGGAGGGTATCAGCCCCAGCATTTT
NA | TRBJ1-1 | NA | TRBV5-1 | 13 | CASSLTDRTEAFF | TGCGCCAGCAGCTTGACAGACAGGACTGAAGCTTTCTTT
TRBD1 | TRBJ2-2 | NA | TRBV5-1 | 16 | CASSPDRGLNTGELFF | TGCGCCAGCAGCCCCGACAGGGGGCTCAACACCGGGGAGCTGTTTTTT
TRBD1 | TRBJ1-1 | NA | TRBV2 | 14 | CASSGVRGQGEAFF | TGTGCCAGCAGTGGGGTCAGGGGGCAGGGCGAAGCTTTCTTT
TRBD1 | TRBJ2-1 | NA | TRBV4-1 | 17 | CASSQDGTGGSYNEQFF | TGCGCCAGCAGCCAAGACGGGACAGGGGGCTCCTACAATGAGCAGTTCTTC
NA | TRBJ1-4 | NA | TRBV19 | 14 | CASRAGTTNEKLFF | TGTGCCAGTAGAGCCGGGACAACTAATGAAAAACTGTTTTTT
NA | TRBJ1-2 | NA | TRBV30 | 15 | CAWSVSGFPYYGYTF | TGTGCCTGGAGTGTCTCAGGGTTTCCCTACTATGGCTACACCTTC
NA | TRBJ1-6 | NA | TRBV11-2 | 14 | CASSLDPGNSPLHF | TGTGCCAGCAGCTTAGACCCGGGAAATTCACCCCTCCACTTT
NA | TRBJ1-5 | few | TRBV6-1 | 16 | CASSDVQGPFGQPQHF | TGTGCCAGCAGTGATGTCCAGGGCCCCTTCGGTCAGCCCCAGCATTTT
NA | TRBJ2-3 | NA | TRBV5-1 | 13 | CASSLYVTDTQYF | TGCGCCAGCAGCTTGTATGTCACAGATACGCAGTATTTT
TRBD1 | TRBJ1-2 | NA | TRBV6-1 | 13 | CVSSETGAYGYTF | TGTGTCAGCAGTGAAACAGGGGCCTATGGCTACACCTTC
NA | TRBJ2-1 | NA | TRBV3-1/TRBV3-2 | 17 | CASSKTKGASSYNEQFF | TGTGCCAGCAGCAAGACAAAAGGTGCCAGCTCCTACAATGAGCAGTTCTTC
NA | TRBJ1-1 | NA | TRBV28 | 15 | CASSFGAGANTEAFF | TGTGCCAGCAGTTTCGGAGCAGGGGCGAACACTGAAGCTTTCTTT
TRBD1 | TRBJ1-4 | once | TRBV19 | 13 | CASTETDRGKLFF | TGTGCCAGTACGGAAACGGACAGGGGAAAACTGTTTTTT
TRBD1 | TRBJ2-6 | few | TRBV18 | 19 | CASSLTTGQGNSGANVLTF | TGTGCCAGCTCACTAACCACGGGACAGGGGAACTCTGGGGCCAACGTCCTGACTTTC
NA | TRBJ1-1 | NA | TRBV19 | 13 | CASSIAEGQRAFF | TGTGCCAGTAGTATAGCGGAGGGTCAACGAGCTTTCTTT
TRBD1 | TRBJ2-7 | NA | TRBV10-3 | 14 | CAISSGTGHNEQYF | TGTGCCATCAGTTCCGGGACAGGCCATAACGAGCAGTACTTC
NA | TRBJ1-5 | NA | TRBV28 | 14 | CASTIRGGNQPQHF | TGTGCCAGTACTATTCGGGGGGGCAATCAGCCCCAGCATTTT
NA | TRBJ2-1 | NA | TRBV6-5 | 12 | CASSDSNNEQFF | TGTGCCAGTTCGGACAGCAACAATGAGCAGTTCTTC
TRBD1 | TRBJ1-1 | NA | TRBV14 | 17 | CASSQDLGGGMNTEAFF | TGTGCCAGCAGCCAAGATTTAGGGGGCGGCATGAACACTGAAGCTTTCTTT
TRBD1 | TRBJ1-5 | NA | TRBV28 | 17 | CASTPGQGVYGNQPQHF | TGTGCCAGCACCCCTGGACAGGGGGTATATGGCAATCAGCCCCAGCATTTT
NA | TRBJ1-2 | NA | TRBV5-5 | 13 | CASTPYQGLGYTF | TGTGCCAGCACCCCGTACCAGGGACTTGGCTACACCTTC
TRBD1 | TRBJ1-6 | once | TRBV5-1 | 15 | CASSLGGTDNSPLHF | TGCGCCAGCAGCTTGGGGGGGACAGATAATTCACCCCTCCACTTT
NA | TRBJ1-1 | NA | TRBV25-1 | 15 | CASSELVPLNTEAFF | TGTGCCAGCAGTGAATTAGTCCCTTTGAACACTGAAGCTTTCTTT
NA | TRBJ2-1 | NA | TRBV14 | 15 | CASSHLQTGDNEQFF | TGTGCCAGCAGCCATCTACAGACAGGAGACAATGAGCAGTTCTTC
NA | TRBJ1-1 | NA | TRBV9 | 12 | CASSPGTTEAFF | TGTGCCAGCAGCCCCGGGACAACTGAAGCTTTCTTT
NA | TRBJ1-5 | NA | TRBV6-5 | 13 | CASNREGGQPQHF | TGTGCCAGCAACAGGGAGGGGGGTCAGCCCCAGCATTTT
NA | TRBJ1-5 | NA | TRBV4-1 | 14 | CASSPTPSNQPQHF | TGCGCCAGCAGCCCAACACCGAGCAATCAGCCCCAGCATTTT
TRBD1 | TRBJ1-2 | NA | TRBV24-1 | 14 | CATSAGTANYGYTF | TGTGCCACCAGTGCAGGGACAGCTAACTATGGCTACACCTTC
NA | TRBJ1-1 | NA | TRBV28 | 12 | CASSLRQIEAFF | TGTGCCAGCAGTTTAAGACAGATAGAAGCTTTCTTT